The following is a TCR beta chain sequence with its context. Its antigen is unidentified. Alopecia areata patients had lesional scalp punch biopsies and peripheral blood taken from them. The sample belongs to a study of CD8+ T cells in alopecia areata. About the research overall: Twice a day, 5 to 10 mg of oral tofacitinib was administered to treated patients.

Sequencing relied on a cDNA template that was reverse transcribed from extracted RNA. TCRdb's table, derived via immunoSEQ multiplex PCR, lists solely in-frame clones and lacks some. Here the sample spans some 210,000 clones, about 60% being singletons. The CDR3 totals 13 residues. Germline V gene sequence: CDR1 SQVTM, CDR2 ANQGSEA. V was shortened by 3 bases and J by 1 base, with 9 bases between the two germline ends. Study-level results: Sequencing of scalp samples also captures resident alphabeta T cells of normal skin.

The receptor's source is a human donor with alopecia areata. The V and J genes are TRBV29-1 and TRBJ1-1, with D hard to call. The material was CD4+ T cells sorted from blood, obtained at week 0. The CDR3: CSVDHGRNTEAFF. For the CDR3, the DNA is TGCAGCGTTGACCATGGCCGGAACACTGAAGCTTTCTTT. Drawing the rest from reference TRBV29-1 and TRBJ1-1, the complete variable domain is SAVISQKPSRDICQRGTSLTIQCQVDSQVTMMFWYRQQPGQSLTLIATANQGSEATYESGFVIDKFPISRPNLTFSTLTVSNMSPEDSSIYLCSVDHGRNTEAFFGQGTRLTVV.